This record looks at one TCR beta chain sequence and its context. The entry originates in a study of OX40 agonist ivuxolimab in advanced cancers. Using immunoSEQ multiplex PCR, the repertoire was profiled, and TCRdb retains in-frame clones only, with some absent. The repertoire holds approximately 64,000 clones, with about 80% as singletons. The sample here was CD4+ or CD8+ T cells sorted from blood, taken in a trial of the OX40 agonist ivuxolimab. This TCR came from an adult with an advanced solid tumor such as melanoma, head and neck, liver or kidney cancer.

The CDR3 nucleotides are TGCGCCAGCAGCCAAGTTAAGCTTGGACGCGGGTTATACTCCTACGAGCAGTACTTC. Translation gives CASSQVKLGRGLYSYEQYF. The chain couples TRBV4-1 to TRBJ2-7; a possible D gene is TRBD2 (5 bases). In germline, CDR1 is MGHRA, CDR2 YSYEKL. The CDR3 totals 19 residues. Trimming took 1 base from V and 0 from J, leaving 22 bases between them.